This TCR beta chain was captured by sequencing in a study of breast tumors, draining lymph nodes, adjacent tissues. Findings of the study overall: The data were judged consistent with most tumor T cells coming from lymph node and expanding in tumor. Luminal-like breast cancer showed significantly higher tumor–nontumor repertoire similarity than basal-like. Tumor repertoires ranked between lymph nodes and nontumor tissue in diversity, with V and J gene preferences.

Breast cancer patients provided tissue from their axillary draining lymph nodes. Trimming left V 3 bases short and J 2 bases short, with 14 bases between. The germline V gene has CDR1 DFQATT and CDR2 SNEGSKA (reference sequence). This CDR3 spans 15 amino acids. From the multiplex PCR reads, TCRdb called clonotypes with MiXCR, one entry per CDR3 protein. The sample consists of 150,000 to 200,000 distinct CDR3 sequences, roughly a third of them appearing once. This clonotype was found a few times. Its antigen is currently unknown. The receptor comes from a female donor with breast cancer. Some clones in this sample may be carry-over from other donors' samples. The sequencing sample was made of axillary lymph node tissue. This rearrangement joins TRBV20-1 to TRBJ2-4, with a weak D call TRBD1 (6 bases). The CDR3 sequence: CSARVAGDPKNIQYF. The CDR3 DNA is TGCAGTGCTAGGGTCGCAGGGGACCCCAAAAACATTCAGTACTTC.